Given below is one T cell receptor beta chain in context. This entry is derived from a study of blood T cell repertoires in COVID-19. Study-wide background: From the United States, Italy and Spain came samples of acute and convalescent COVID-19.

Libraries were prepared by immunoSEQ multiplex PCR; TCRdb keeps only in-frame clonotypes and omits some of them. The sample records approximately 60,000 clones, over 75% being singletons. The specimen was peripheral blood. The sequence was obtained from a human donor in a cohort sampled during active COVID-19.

This CDR3 reads CASSFYRDGYTF. The CDR3, as DNA: TGTGCCAGCAGTTTTTACAGAGATGGCTACACCTTC. The chain combines TRBV12-3 or TRBV12-4 with TRBJ1-2; no clear D gene. The CDR3 consists of 12 residues. V was trimmed by 3 bases and J by 6 bases, leaving 8 bases between them.